The clone carrying this TCR beta chain appeared many times. This sample was taken from a study of T cells after yellow fever vaccination. Germline CDR1 and CDR2: SGHRS and YFSETQ. The J segment lost 0 bases and the V segment lost 2 bases, leaving 8 bases of the junction unmatched. The CDR3 length is 17 residues. The TCR cDNA carried a universal primer site and UMIs from 5'RACE template switching. MiXCR, run by TCRdb on the 5' RACE reads, gives a single entry per CDR3 protein. Of roughly 16,000 distinct CDR3 sequences in the sample, around 4% are singletons; the top ten hold around 0.4%. Study-wide results and limits: Only a minor proportion of clonotypes was detected across both CD4 and CD8 compartments. Most primary-vaccination clones recurred post-booster (around 95% CD4, 85% to 90% CD8).

The TCR was taken from a man aged 25 to 45 who received the YFV17D yellow fever vaccine. The sample was PBMCs, either bulk or a sorted T-cell subset (CD4+, CD8+, memory, or dextramer-sorted; not recorded which), taken 15 days after the yellow fever booster vaccination. The gene calls are TRBV5-1 and TRBJ2-1, with TRBD2 matching 7 bases. In DNA form, the CDR3 reads TGCGCCAGCAGCTTAGGACTAGAATCAAACTCCTACAATGAGCAGTTCTTC. The encoded protein is CASSLGLESNSYNEQFF.